The 28 T cell receptor beta chains given below trace back to one sample, sequenced in a study of technical replicates of blood from several donors. Repertoires were generated with immunoSEQ multiplex PCR, while TCRdb's copy carries only in-frame clones and drops some. The sample lists some 74,000 clones; roughly 89% were seen once. Specimen: T cells isolated from PBMCs. The receptors derive from a human donor in good health.

The CDR3, as DNA: TGCGCCAGCAGCTTGGAACTAGCGGGAGTGTATGAGCAGTTCTTC. Translating gives CASSLELAGVYEQFF. V and J are TRBV5-1 and TRBJ2-1, with TRBD2 matching 11 bases. J gave up 8 bases and V 0 bases, and 4 bases lay outside the gene matches. Germline-derived CDR1 and CDR2 are SGHRS and YFSETQ. The CDR3 is 15 amino acids.

V usage is TRBV9 and J usage is TRBJ1-5; D call uncertain. CDR1 SGDLS and CDR2 YYNGEE come from the germline V gene. The CDR3 runs 14 residues. Trimming took off 0 bases at V and 3 bases at J, with 7 bases between the two ends. CDR3 bases: TGTGCCAGCAGCGTAGGAGCCCTCAATCAGCCCCAGCATTTT. This encodes CASSVGALNQPQHF.

V and J are TRBV5-1 and TRBJ2-3, with 10 bases aligning to TRBD2. Germline V lookup: CDR1 SGHRS, CDR2 YFSETQ. The CDR3 consists of 16 residues. Trimming removed 2 bases from V and 2 bases from J; junction bases left unmatched: 5. CDR3 coding DNA: TGCGCCAGCAGCTTATCTAGCGGGAGTTACACAGATACGCAGTATTTT. Protein product: CASSLSSGSYTDTQYF.

Only one count was recorded for this clone. The chain carries TRBV15 and TRBJ1-4, with D possibly TRBD1 on 5 matching bases. CDR1 and CDR2 from the germline V gene are LNHNV and YYDKDF (reference sequence). The CDR3 covers 17 residues. Trimming took 1 base from V and 5 from J, leaving 17 bases between them. The CDR3 loop is CATSRGQQLAINEKLFF. DNA of the CDR3: TGTGCCACCAGCAGAGGACAGCAGTTGGCAATCAATGAAAAACTGTTTTTT. Looking up the rest from reference TRBV15 and TRBJ1-4 gives the full variable domain: DAMVIQNPRYQVTQFGKPVTLSCSQTLNHNVMYWYQQKSSQAPKLLFHYYDKDFNNEADTPDNFQSRRPNTSFCFLDIRSPGLGDTAMYLCATSRGQQLAINEKLFFGSGTQLSVL.

CDR3 loop: CASSILDRGQGPTDTQYF. DNA of the CDR3: TGTGCCAGTAGTATTTTGGACAGGGGGCAAGGACCCACAGATACGCAGTATTTT. This chain links TRBV19 with TRBJ2-3; 11 bases line up with TRBD1. V was pared by 3 bases and J by 2 bases, with 10 bases of the junction left unmatched. Germline V CDR1 and CDR2: LNHDA, SQIVND (reference sequence). The CDR3 has 18 residues.

The rearrangement joins TRBV7-9 to TRBJ1-1; D call uncertain. CDR1 SEHNR and CDR2 FQNEAQ come from the germline V gene (reference sequence). The germline V and J ends were trimmed by 5 bases and 5 bases, with 6 bases remaining between them. The CDR3 loop spans 11 amino acids. CDR3: CASSEETEAFF. Here the CDR3 DNA reads TGTGCCAGCAGCGAGGAGACTGAAGCTTTCTTT. The entire variable domain, with the rest obtained from reference TRBV7-9 and TRBJ1-1, is as follows: DTGVSQNPRHKITKRGQNVTFRCDPISEHNRLYWYRQTLGQGPEFLTYFQNEAQLEKSRLLSDRFSAERPKGSFSTLEIQRTEQGDSAMYLCASSEETEAFFGQGTRLTVV.

A single count supports this clone. This chain joins TRBV19 and TRBJ2-7; D is possibly TRBD1 (6 bases). This CDR3 is 12 amino acids long. Germline loops: CDR1 LNHDA, CDR2 SQIVND (reference sequence). Trimming removed 4 bases from V and 5 bases from J, with 9 bases in between. As DNA, the CDR3 is TGTGCCAGTAGTACCACAGGGCACGAGCAGTACTTC. It encodes CASSTTGHEQYF.

V usage is TRBV5-1 and J usage is TRBJ2-5, with D hard to call. Per germline, CDR1 SGHRS and CDR2 YFSETQ. V was trimmed by 0 bases and J by 5 bases, leaving 5 bases between them. The CDR3 has 12 amino acids. The DNA of the CDR3 is TGCGCCAGCAGCTTGGACTCGGAGACCCAGTACTTC. Protein sequence: CASSLDSETQYF.

DNA of the CDR3: TGTGCCAGCAGCACGCAGGGGGCGTTTTTCTCTGAAGCTTTCTTT. Amino acid sequence: CASSTQGAFFSEAFF. The chain employs TRBV7-2 and TRBJ1-1; 8 bases line up with TRBD1. The germline V gene has CDR1 SGHTA and CDR2 FQGNSA. This CDR3 has 15 amino acids. Trimming took 5 bases from V and 6 from J; bases not matched to a gene: 11. Full variable domain (rest looked up from reference TRBV7-2 and TRBJ1-1): GAGVSQSPSNKVTEKGKDVELRCDPISGHTALYWYRQSLGQGLEFLIYFQGNSAPDKSGLPSDRFSAERTGGSVSTLTIQRTQQEDSAVYLCASSTQGAFFSEAFFGQGTRLTVV.

J is TRBJ2-7 and V is TRBV7-6, with D hard to call. Trimming cost V 2 bases and J 2 bases, with 7 bases left between them. This CDR3 has 13 amino acids. The V gene's germline CDR1 is SGHVS and CDR2 FNYEAQ. CDR3 protein: CASSLLETYEQYF. As DNA, the CDR3 is TGTGCCAGCAGCTTATTAGAAACCTACGAGCAGTACTTC.

The chain employs TRBV15 and TRBJ1-2, with D hard to call. CDR3 length: 15 residues. Trimming took 3 bases from V and 0 from J, leaving 11 bases between them. CDR1 is LNHNV, CDR2 YYDKDF, per germline (reference sequence). The CDR3 sequence: CATSSLSRANYGYTF. CDR3 in DNA: TGTGCCACCAGCAGCTTGTCGAGAGCTAACTATGGCTACACCTTC. Based on the CDR3 plus reference TRBV15 and TRBJ1-2, the full variable domain is DAMVIQNPRYQVTQFGKPVTLSCSQTLNHNVMYWYQQKSSQAPKLLFHYYDKDFNNEADTPDNFQSRRPNTSFCFLDIRSPGLGDTAMYLCATSSLSRANYGYTFGSGTRLTVV.

V and J are TRBV10-1 and TRBJ1-1; D possibly corresponds to TRBD1 (6 bases). Looked up from germline, CDR1 is WNHNN and CDR2 is SYGVQD (reference sequence). Trimming left V 7 bases short and J 1 base short, with 10 bases between. The CDR3 length is 13 residues. CDR3 DNA: TGCGCCAGCACCGGGACAACGAACACTGAAGCTTTCTTT. It yields the protein CASTGTTNTEAFF.

The rearrangement links TRBV4-3 to TRBJ1-1; D is perhaps TRBD1 (6 bases). There are 15 residues in the CDR3. Trimming cost V 0 bases and J 10 bases, with 18 bases left between them. Germline CDR1 and CDR2: LGHNA and YSLEER. The CDR3 DNA reads TGCGCCAGCAGCCAAGAGATTACAGGACAGTCTGGAGCTTTCTTT. It translates to CASSQEITGQSGAFF.

This chain connects TRBV6-4 to TRBJ1-5; TRBD1 might be the D (5 bases). V lost 8 bases and J 6 bases, leaving 8 bases between the germline ends. The CDR3 is 11 amino acids. Germline CDR1 is MRHNA and CDR2 is SNTAGT. CDR3 residues: CASWGGQPQHF. CDR3 coding DNA: TGTGCCAGCTGGGGGGGTCAGCCCCAGCATTTT.

The gene calls are TRBV15 and TRBJ2-1; D is possibly TRBD2 (5 bases). The CDR3 sequence is 15 residues long. With 1 base removed from V and 0 bases from J, the gap between germline ends came to 7 bases. Germline CDR1 and CDR2: LNHNV and YYDKDF (reference sequence). The CDR3 DNA reads as TGTGCCACCAGCAGAGCGGGGAGCTCCTACAATGAGCAGTTCTTC. Its protein product is CATSRAGSSYNEQFF.

The chain has TRBV4-1 and TRBJ1-1; D unresolved. The V gene's germline CDR1 is MGHRA and CDR2 YSYEKL. The CDR3 totals 12 residues. Trimming left V 3 bases short and J 8 bases short, with 10 bases between. DNA for the CDR3: TGCGCCAGCAGCCATCCCTTGGCCGAAGCTTTCTTT. It encodes CASSHPLAEAFF.

The chain joins TRBV15 to TRBJ2-7; TRBD2 matches at 8 bases. The CDR3 spans 15 residues. After removal of 5 bases from V and 0 bases from J, the junction contained 6 bases not matched to a gene. The V gene's germline CDR1 is LNHNV and CDR2 YYDKDF (reference sequence). CDR3 residues: CATSGTGTSSYEQYF. DNA for the CDR3: TGTGCCACCAGCGGGACCGGGACTAGCTCCTACGAGCAGTACTTC.

This rearrangement joins TRBV5-4 to TRBJ2-1; unclear D gene. Per germline, CDR1 SGHNT and CDR2 YYREEE (reference sequence). Trimming cost V 4 bases and J 9 bases, with 8 bases left between them. The CDR3 length is 11 residues. CDR3 amino acids: CASSTSGEQFF. CDR3 DNA: TGTGCCAGCAGCACCTCCGGTGAGCAGTTCTTC.

This chain joins TRBV6-1 and TRBJ1-5; no reliable D call. The CDR3 is 13 residues long. CDR1 is MNHNS and CDR2 is SASEGT in the germline V gene. V lost 3 bases and J 6 bases, leaving 9 bases between the germline ends. The CDR3 is CASSDRESQPQHF. CDR3 coding DNA: TGTGCCAGCAGTGACCGCGAGAGTCAGCCCCAGCATTTT.

V and J are TRBV7-2 and TRBJ2-3, with TRBD2 matching 8 bases. Per germline, CDR1 SGHTA and CDR2 FQGNSA. This CDR3 is built from 14 residues. The V and J ends lost 5 bases and 5 bases, in that order; junction bases with no gene match: 6. In DNA, the CDR3 is TGTGCCAGCAGCCTTGAGCGGGAGAAAGATACGCAGTATTTT. It specifies CASSLEREKDTQYF.

This chain links TRBV9 with TRBJ1-1; perhaps TRBD1 as D (6 bases). Looked up from germline, CDR1 is SGDLS and CDR2 is YYNGEE. The CDR3 length is 12 residues. The V end lost 3 bases, the J end lost 7 bases, and 10 bases lay between the germline ends. CDR3: CASSATQGEAFF. The CDR3 DNA reads TGTGCCAGCAGCGCCACACAGGGTGAAGCTTTCTTT.

This clone was found once. The rearrangement uses TRBV6-1 and TRBJ1-3; D unresolved. Trimming removed 5 bases from V and 3 bases from J, with 17 bases in between. Germline V gene lookup returns CDR1 MNHNS and CDR2 SASEGT. This CDR3 has 16 amino acids. CDR3 nucleotide sequence: TGTGCCAGCAGTCAAGGGATGGAGATTGATGGAAACACCATATATTTT. Protein sequence: CASSQGMEIDGNTIYF.

The V call is TRBV19, the J call TRBJ1-5, with no clear D. Trimming cost V 0 bases and J 0 bases, with 9 bases left between them. There are 16 residues in the CDR3. Germline assignment: CDR1 LNHDA and CDR2 SQIVND (reference sequence). CDR3 region: CASSIDLGPSNQPQHF. The DNA for the CDR3 is TGTGCCAGTAGTATAGACCTAGGTCCTAGCAATCAGCCCCAGCATTTT.

The V call is TRBV7-3, the J call TRBJ1-1; tentatively, D is TRBD1 (5 bases). Trimming left V 3 bases short and J 6 bases short, with 14 bases between. This CDR3 spans 14 amino acids. Per the germline V gene, CDR1 is SGHTA and CDR2 is FQGTGA. CDR3 amino acids: CASSFIGERAEAFF. CDR3 DNA sequence: TGTGCCAGCAGCTTCATAGGGGAAAGGGCTGAAGCTTTCTTT. Full variable domain (missing parts from reference TRBV7-3 and TRBJ1-1): GAGVSQTPSNKVTEKGKYVELRCDPISGHTALYWYRQSLGQGPEFLIYFQGTGAADDSGLPNDRFFAVRPEGSVSTLKIQRTERGDSAVYLCASSFIGERAEAFFGQGTRLTVV.

The V gene is TRBV5-1, the J gene TRBJ2-1; possibly TRBD2 for D (7 bases). The CDR3 length is 14 residues. Germline V gene lookup returns CDR1 SGHRS and CDR2 YFSETQ. V was trimmed by 4 bases and J by 8 bases, leaving 16 bases between them. The CDR3 coding sequence is TGCGCCAGCAGCCCGAGGGGGGGCTCGGATGAGCAGTTCTTC. Protein: CASSPRGGSDEQFF.

V gene TRBV5-1 combines with J gene TRBJ1-1; D not resolved. V lost 1 base to trimming and J lost 7 bases, with 14 bases between them. CDR3 length: 14 residues. The germline V gene has CDR1 SGHRS and CDR2 YFSETQ. CDR3 sequence reads: CASSLRGTLYEAFF. The CDR3 region has the DNA TGCGCCAGCAGCTTGCGGGGTACGCTTTATGAAGCTTTCTTT.

The chain combines TRBV19 with TRBJ2-1; 9 bases align to TRBD2. The CDR3 covers 14 residues. The J segment lost 6 bases and the V segment lost 7 bases, leaving 7 bases of the junction unmatched. Looked up from germline, CDR1 is LNHDA and CDR2 is SQIVND (reference sequence). In nucleotides, the CDR3 is TGTGCCAGTACCCGACTAGCGGTACCCAATGAGCAGTTCTTC. Translation: CASTRLAVPNEQFF. Complete variable domain (other parts from reference TRBV19 and TRBJ2-1): DGGITQSPKYLFRKEGQNVTLSCEQNLNHDAMYWYRQDPGQGLRLIYYSQIVNDFQKGDIAEGYSVSREKKESFPLTVTSAQKNPTAFYLCASTRLAVPNEQFFGPGTRLTVL.

The gene calls are TRBV5-6 and TRBJ2-2, with TRBD2 as a possible D gene (6 bases). V was trimmed by 4 bases and J by 1 base, leaving 8 bases between them. There are 14 residues in the CDR3. Germline V gene lookup returns CDR1 SGHDT and CDR2 YYEEEE. CDR3 coding DNA: TGTGCCAGCAGCCCGGGACTGAACACCGGGGAGCTGTTTTTT. Translation gives CASSPGLNTGELFF.